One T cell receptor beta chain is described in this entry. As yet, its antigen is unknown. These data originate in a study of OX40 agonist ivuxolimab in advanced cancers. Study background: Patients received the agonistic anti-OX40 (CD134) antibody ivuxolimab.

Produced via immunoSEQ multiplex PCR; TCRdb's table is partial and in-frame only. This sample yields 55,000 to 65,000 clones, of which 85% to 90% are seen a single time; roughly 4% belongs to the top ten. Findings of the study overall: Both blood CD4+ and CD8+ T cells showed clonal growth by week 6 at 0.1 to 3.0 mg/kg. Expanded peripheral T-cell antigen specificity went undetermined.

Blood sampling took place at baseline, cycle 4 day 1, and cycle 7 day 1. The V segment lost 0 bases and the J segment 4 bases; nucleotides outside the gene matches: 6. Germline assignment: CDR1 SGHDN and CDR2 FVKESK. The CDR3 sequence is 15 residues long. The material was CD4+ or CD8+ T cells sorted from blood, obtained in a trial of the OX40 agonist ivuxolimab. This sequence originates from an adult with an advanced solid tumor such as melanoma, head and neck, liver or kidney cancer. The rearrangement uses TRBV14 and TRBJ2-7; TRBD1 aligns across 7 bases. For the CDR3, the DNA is TGTGCCAGCAGCCAAGATCGGGACAGAAGATACGAGCAGTACTTC. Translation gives CASSQDRDRRYEQYF. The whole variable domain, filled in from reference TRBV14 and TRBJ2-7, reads EAGVTQFPSHSVIEKGQTVTLRCDPISGHDNLYWYRRVMGKEIKFLLHFVKESKQDESGMPNNRFLAERTGGTYSTLKVQPAELEDSGVYFCASSQDRDRRYEQYFGPGTRLTVT.